This entry describes one T cell receptor (beta chain). Antigen: not known. The record originates from a study of cytomegalovirus exposure and HLA in healthy donors. V was clipped by 5 bases and J by 3 bases; unmatched bases: 6. Germline V lookup: CDR1 LNHDA, CDR2 SQIVND (reference sequence). The CDR3 extends over 15 amino acids. The PCR employed 60 Vbeta primers together with 13 Jbeta primers. Sequencing was performed with immunoSEQ multiplex PCR; in TCRdb, only in-frame clones are kept and a portion is missing. The sample has about 200,000 clones, 75% to 85% seen once; the top ten hold less than 3%. General study results and limits: Presence/absence analyses treated sequencing depth as roughly uniform across donors. TCR beta V segments were, for the most part, productive about 87% or about 30% of the time in an earlier analysis.

The sequence was collected from a woman in her 40s in good health and CMV-seronegative. The gene calls are TRBV19 and TRBJ2-2; 7 bases align to TRBD1. Material for sequencing was PBMCs. Here the CDR3 reads CASSFRGSYTGELFF. The DNA for the CDR3 is TGTGCCAGTAGTTTCAGGGGGTCGTACACCGGGGAGCTGTTTTTT.